Sequencing of this T cell receptor beta chain was carried out in a study of T cell responses to AZD1222 COVID-19 vaccine (dated by TCRdb to about 2021). With respect to the entire study: A total of 230 to 250 trial participants underwent TCR sequencing, of whom 207 received two doses of AZD1222 and 26 received two doses of the MenACWY control vaccine. Trial participants were enrolled into age subgroups of 18-55, 56-69 and 70-plus years, which contained roughly 140, 27 and 60 TCR-sequenced participants, respectively.

The time point label for this specimen denotes: about 28 days (+/-7) after the second vaccine dose. AZD1222 recipients whose second dose came at about 4 weeks and those whose second dose came at about 12 weeks were combined into one group, since spike-specific TCR depth and breadth did not differ between the two schedules. Vaccinee samples came from UK trials COV001 and COV002, including a single-blind randomized controlled phase 2/3 trial of AZD1222 (ChAdOx1 nCoV-19) in healthy adults. For TCRbeta chain sequencing, PBMC samples were collected from trial participants at day 0 and at day 28 after the second dose. Including cysteine and phenylalanine, the CDR3 has 14 amino acids. The CDR3 DNA has 42 bases and is translated from base 1. The CDR3 regions of human TCRbeta chains were analyzed by immunosequencing. From the authors' description of their analysis: Repertoire TCRs were checked for matches against a reference library of SARS-CoV-2-specific TCRs that had been generated using the MIRA antigen-specificity platform. Breadth was defined as the fraction of unique TCRs that were SARS-CoV-2-associated, and depth was defined as the fraction of total T cells that were SARS-CoV-2-associated. Using the MIRA data, each spike-specific TCR was assigned both to the spike region to which the TCR was reactive and to a CD4 or CD8 class. Log10-transformed breadth and depth values were compared by one-way ANOVA with Sidak's multiple comparisons tests. The table was pulled from immuneACCESS by TCRdb, which kept in-frame rearrangements only. Such tables lose some clones; where checked, under half of the loss comes from unresolved V genes, and the rest has no known cause. V and J calls and clone size are copied from that table; D and trimming were computed from the DNA. The sample has tens of thousands of clones on record, approximately 90% of them singletons. The ten largest account for roughly 5% of the sample.

General conclusions and limits of the study: No day 14 peak-response samples were available, so repertoires were characterized only after the peak T cell response. Participants were mostly white British and included more females than males, and it was suggested by the authors that clonal diversity may have been underestimated. After two AZD1222 doses, both the breadth and the depth of spike-specific TCRs were significantly higher than at day 0 and than in MenACWY recipients. Nearly half of unique spike-specific TCRs reportedly recognized epitopes outside regions mutated in the B.1.351 and B.1.1.7 variants. The vaccine-associated CD4 TCRs covered the entire spike protein, and the dominant responses fell in regions 160-218 and 743-854. In the small 56-69-year group, the increase in depth fell short of significance, most likely because of low power. Only five to seven AZD1222 recipients were SARS-CoV-2 seropositive at baseline, limiting conclusions about previously exposed vaccinees.

As regards this clone: No cognate antigen has been identified for it. The input lacks base qualities; no much larger clone sits a single base away.

This receptor chain uses TRBV1 and TRBJ2-7; the table's TRBD1 call for D was not verified on the DNA. TRBV1 is tagged as a pseudogene. This TCR was recovered from an adult who received the AZD1222 COVID-19 vaccine. The specimen comprised peripheral blood, sampled 28 days after the second AZD1222 dose. The CDR3 region has the sequence CTSRHRGSYYEQYF. Read as DNA, the sequence is TGCACCAGCAGGCACAGGGGAAGCTACTACGAGCAGTACTTC.